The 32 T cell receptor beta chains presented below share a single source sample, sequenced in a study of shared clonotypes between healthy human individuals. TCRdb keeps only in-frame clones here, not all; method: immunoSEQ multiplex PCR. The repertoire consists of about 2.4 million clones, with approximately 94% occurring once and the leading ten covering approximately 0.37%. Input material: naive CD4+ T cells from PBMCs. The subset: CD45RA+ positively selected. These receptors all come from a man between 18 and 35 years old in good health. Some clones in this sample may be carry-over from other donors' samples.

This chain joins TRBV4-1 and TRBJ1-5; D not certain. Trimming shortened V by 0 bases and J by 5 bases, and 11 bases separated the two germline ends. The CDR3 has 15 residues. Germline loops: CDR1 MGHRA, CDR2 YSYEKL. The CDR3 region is CASSQDRGTDQPQHF. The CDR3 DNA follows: TGCGCCAGCAGCCAAGACCGGGGAACCGATCAGCCCCAGCATTTT.

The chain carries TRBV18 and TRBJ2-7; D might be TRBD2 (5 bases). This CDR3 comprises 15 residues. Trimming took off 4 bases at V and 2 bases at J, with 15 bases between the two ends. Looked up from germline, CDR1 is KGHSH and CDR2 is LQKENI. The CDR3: CASSRQAASAYEQYF. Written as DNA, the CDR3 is TGTGCCAGCTCACGGCAAGCGGCCAGCGCCTACGAGCAGTACTTC.

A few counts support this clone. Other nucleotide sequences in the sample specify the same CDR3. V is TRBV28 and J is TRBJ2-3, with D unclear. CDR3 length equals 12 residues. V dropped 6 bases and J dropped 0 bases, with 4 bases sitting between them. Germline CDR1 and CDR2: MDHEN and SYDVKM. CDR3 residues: CASRDSTDTQYF. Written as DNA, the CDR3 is TGTGCCAGCAGGGACAGCACAGATACGCAGTATTTT.

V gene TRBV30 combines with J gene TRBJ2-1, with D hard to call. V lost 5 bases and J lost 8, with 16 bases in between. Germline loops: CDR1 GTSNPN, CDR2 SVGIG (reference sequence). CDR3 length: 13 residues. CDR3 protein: CAWGDNARDEQFF. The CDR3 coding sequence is TGTGCCTGGGGGGATAACGCTAGGGATGAGCAGTTCTTC.

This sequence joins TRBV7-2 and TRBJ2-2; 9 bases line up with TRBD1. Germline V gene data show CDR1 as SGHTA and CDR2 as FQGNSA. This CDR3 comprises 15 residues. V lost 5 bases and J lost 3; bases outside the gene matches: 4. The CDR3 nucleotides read TGTGCCAGCAGCCCCCGGGACAGGGACACCGGGGAGCTGTTTTTT. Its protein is CASSPRDRDTGELFF.

CDR3 sequence (DNA): TGTGCCAGCAGCTTGGCCAGCGGGGTTACCTACAATGAGCAGTTCTTC. Protein sequence: CASSLASGVTYNEQFF. The rearrangement uses TRBV5-6 and TRBJ2-1, with 7 positions matching TRBD2. Germline values: CDR1 SGHDT, CDR2 YYEEEE. The CDR3 contains 16 residues. Trimming at V came to 0 bases and at J to 2 bases, leaving 5 bases not matched to a gene.

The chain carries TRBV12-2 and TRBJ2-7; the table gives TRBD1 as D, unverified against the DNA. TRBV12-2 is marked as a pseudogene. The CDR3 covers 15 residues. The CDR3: CASRSNRDREDEQYF. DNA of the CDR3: TGTGCAAGTCGCTCGAACCGGGACAGGGAGGACGAGCAGTACTTC.

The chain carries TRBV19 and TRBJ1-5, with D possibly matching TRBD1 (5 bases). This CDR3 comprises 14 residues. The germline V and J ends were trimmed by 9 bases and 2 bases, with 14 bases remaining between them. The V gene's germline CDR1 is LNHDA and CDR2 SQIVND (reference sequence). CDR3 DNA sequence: TGTGCCAGCCGAGGGGAGATGGGCAATCAGCCCCAGCATTTT. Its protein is CASRGEMGNQPQHF.

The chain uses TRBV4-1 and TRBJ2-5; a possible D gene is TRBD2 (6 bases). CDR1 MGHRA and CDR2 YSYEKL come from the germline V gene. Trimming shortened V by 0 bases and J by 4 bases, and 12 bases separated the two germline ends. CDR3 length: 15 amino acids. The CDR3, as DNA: TGCGCCAGCAGCCAAGATCGGGGGTTGGGAGAGACCCAGTACTTC. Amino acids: CASSQDRGLGETQYF.

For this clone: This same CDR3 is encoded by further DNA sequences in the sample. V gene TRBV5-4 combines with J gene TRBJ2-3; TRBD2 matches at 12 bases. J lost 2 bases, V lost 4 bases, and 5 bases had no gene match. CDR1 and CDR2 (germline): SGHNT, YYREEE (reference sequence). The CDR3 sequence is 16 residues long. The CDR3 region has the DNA TGTGCCAGCAGCACTAGACTAGCGGGGGCCACAGATACGCAGTATTTT. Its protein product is CASSTRLAGATDTQYF.

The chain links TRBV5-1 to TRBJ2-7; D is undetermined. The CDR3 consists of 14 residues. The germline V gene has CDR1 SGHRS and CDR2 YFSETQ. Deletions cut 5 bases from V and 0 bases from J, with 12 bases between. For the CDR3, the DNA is TGCGCCAGCAGTGACGATCGCTTCTCCTACGAGCAGTACTTC. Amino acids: CASSDDRFSYEQYF.

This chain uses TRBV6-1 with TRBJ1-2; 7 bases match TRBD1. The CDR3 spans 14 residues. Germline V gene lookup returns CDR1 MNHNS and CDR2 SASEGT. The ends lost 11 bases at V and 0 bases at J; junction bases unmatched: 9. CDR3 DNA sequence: TGTGCCGTTTCCGTAGGGGGCACTAACTATGGCTACACCTTC. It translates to CAVSVGGTNYGYTF.

In DNA, the CDR3 is TGTGCCAGCAGACCGGGACTAGTCCAAAACATTCAGTACTTC. Translated, it gives CASRPGLVQNIQYF. This chain joins TRBV6-5 and TRBJ2-4; 8 bases are shared with TRBD2. The length of the CDR3 is 14 residues. Germline V gene data show CDR1 as MNHEY and CDR2 as SVGAGI. The trim removed 6 bases at V and 5 bases at J, leaving 6 bases unmatched.

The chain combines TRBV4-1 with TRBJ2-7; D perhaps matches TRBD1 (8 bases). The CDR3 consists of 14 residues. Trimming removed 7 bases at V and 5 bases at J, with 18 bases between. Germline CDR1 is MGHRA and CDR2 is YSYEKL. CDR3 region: CASKTGAGVHEQYF. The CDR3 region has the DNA TGCGCCAGCAAGACAGGGGCGGGGGTGCACGAGCAGTACTTC.

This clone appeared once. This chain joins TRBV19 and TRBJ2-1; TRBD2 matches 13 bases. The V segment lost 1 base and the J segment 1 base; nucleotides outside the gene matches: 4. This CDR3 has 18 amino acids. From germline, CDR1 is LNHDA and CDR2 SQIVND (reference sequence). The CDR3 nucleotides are TGTGCCAGTAGTATAGGACTAGCGGGAGGAAAATCCTACAATGAGCAGTTCTTC. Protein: CASSIGLAGGKSYNEQFF.

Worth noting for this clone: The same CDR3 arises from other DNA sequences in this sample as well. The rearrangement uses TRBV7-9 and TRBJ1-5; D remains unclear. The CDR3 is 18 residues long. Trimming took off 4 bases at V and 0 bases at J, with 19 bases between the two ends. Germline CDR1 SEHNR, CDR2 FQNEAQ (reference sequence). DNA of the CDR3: TGTGCCAGCAGCTCCACCTGGGGAACCAATGATAGCAATCAGCCCCAGCATTTT. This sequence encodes CASSSTWGTNDSNQPQHF.

For the CDR3, the DNA is TGTGCCAGCAGCTCACCAGGGGACGGTACCTACAATGAGCAGTTCTTC. This translates into CASSSPGDGTYNEQFF. The V and J genes are TRBV5-4 and TRBJ2-1, with a tentative D call TRBD1 (6 bases). CDR1 SGHNT and CDR2 YYREEE come from the germline V gene (reference sequence). CDR3 length equals 16 residues. Deletions cut 3 bases from V and 2 bases from J, with 15 bases between. Combining the CDR3 with reference TRBV5-4 and TRBJ2-1 gives the whole variable domain ETGVTQSPTHLIKTRGQQVTLRCSSQSGHNTVSWYQQALGQGPQFIFQYYREEENGRGNFPPRFSGLQFPNYSSELNVNALELDDSALYLCASSSPGDGTYNEQFFGPGTRLTVL.

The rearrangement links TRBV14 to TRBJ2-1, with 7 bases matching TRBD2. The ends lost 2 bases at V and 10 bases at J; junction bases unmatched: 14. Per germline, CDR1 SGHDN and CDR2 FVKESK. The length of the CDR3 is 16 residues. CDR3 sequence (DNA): TGTGCCAGCAGCCAATGGGATTTACTAGCGCTCGGGGAGCAGTTCTTC. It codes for CASSQWDLLALGEQFF.

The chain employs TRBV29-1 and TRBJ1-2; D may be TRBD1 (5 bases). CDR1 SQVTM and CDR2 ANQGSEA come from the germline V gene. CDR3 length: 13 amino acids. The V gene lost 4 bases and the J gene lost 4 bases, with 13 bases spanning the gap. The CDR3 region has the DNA TGCAGCGTTGCCCGAGGGGCCCGCTATGGCTACACCTTC. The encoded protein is CSVARGARYGYTF.

CDR3 DNA: TGTGCCAGCAAACCTAACCTGGCGGGAGGAGAGACCCAGTACTTC. Amino acids: CASKPNLAGGETQYF. This rearrangement joins TRBV28 to TRBJ2-5; 8 bases are shared with TRBD2. Germline V gene lookup returns CDR1 MDHEN and CDR2 SYDVKM. Trimming cost V 7 bases and J 4 bases; bases outside gene matches: 11. The CDR3 contains 15 residues.

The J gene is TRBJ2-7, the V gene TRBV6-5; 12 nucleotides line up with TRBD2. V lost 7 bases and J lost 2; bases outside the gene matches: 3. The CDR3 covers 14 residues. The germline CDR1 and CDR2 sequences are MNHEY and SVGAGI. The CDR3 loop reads CASTRTSGTYEQYF. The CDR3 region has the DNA TGTGCCAGCACCCGGACTAGCGGGACCTACGAGCAGTACTTC.

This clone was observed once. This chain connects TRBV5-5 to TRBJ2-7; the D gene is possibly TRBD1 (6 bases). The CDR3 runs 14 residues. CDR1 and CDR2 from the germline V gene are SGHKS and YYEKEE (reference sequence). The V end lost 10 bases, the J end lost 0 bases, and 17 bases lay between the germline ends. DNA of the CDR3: TGTGCCTACTACGCTCAGGGGTCCTCCTACGAGCAGTACTTC. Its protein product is CAYYAQGSSYEQYF.

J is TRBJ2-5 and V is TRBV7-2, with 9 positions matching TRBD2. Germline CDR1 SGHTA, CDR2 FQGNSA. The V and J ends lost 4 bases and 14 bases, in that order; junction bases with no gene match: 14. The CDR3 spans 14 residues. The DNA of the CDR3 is TGTGCCAGCAGCTCACCCAACCAGCGGGAGGTTCCCTACTTC. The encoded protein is CASSSPNQREVPYF. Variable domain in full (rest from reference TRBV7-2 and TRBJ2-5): GAGVSQSPSNKVTEKGKDVELRCDPISGHTALYWYRQSLGQGLEFLIYFQGNSAPDKSGLPSDRFSAERTGGSVSTLTIQRTQQEDSAVYLCASSSPNQREVPYFGPGTRLLVL.

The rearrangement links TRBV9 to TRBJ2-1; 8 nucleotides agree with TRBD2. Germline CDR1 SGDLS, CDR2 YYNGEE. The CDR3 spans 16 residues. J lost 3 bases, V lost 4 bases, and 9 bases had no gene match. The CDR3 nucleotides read TGTGCCAGCAGCCCGTCCGAGCGGGAGTACTACAATGAGCAGTTCTTC. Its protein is CASSPSEREYYNEQFF.

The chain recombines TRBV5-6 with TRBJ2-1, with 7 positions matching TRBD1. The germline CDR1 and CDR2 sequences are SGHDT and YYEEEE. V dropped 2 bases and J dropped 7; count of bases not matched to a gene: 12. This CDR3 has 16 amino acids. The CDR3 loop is CASSFRQGRGGNEQFF. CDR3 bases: TGTGCCAGCAGCTTTCGACAGGGCAGGGGTGGGAATGAGCAGTTCTTC.

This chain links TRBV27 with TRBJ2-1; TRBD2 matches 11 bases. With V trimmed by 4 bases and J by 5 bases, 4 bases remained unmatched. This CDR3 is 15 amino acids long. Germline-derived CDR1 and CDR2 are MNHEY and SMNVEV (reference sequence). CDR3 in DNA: TGTGCCAGCAGTTCTAGCGGGAGGCCCCACAATGAGCAGTTCTTC. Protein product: CASSSSGRPHNEQFF.

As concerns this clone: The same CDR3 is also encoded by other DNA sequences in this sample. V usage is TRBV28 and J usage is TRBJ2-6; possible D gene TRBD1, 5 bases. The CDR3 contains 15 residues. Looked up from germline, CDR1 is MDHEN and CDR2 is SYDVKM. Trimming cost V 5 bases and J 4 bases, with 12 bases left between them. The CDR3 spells CASSLQGTGANVLTF. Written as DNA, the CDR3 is TGTGCCAGCAGTCTCCAGGGTACCGGGGCCAACGTCCTGACTTTC.

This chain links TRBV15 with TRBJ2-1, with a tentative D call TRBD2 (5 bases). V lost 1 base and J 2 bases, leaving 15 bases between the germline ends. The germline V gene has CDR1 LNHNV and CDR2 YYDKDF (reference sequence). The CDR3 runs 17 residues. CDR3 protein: CATSRGGVAETYNEQFF. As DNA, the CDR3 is TGTGCCACCAGCAGAGGGGGAGTGGCGGAGACCTACAATGAGCAGTTCTTC.

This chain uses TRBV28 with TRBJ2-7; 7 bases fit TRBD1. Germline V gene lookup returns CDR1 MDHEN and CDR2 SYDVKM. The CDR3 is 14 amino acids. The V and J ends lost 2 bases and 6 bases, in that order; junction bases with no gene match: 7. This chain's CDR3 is CASSLALTGAEQYF. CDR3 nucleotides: TGTGCCAGCAGTTTAGCCCTTACAGGGGCCGAGCAGTACTTC.

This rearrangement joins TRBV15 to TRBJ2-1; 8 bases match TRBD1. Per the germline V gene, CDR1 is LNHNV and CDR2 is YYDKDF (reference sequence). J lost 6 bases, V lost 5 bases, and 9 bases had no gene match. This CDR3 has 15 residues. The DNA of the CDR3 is TGTGCCACCAGCGTGGCCGGCAGGGGGCTCAATGAGCAGTTCTTC. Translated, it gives CATSVAGRGLNEQFF.

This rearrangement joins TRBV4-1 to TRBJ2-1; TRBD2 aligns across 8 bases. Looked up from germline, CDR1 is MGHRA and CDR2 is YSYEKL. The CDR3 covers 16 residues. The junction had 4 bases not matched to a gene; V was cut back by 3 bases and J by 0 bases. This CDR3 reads CASSQPRGGSYNEQFF. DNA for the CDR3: TGCGCCAGCAGCCAGCCCCGGGGGGGCTCCTACAATGAGCAGTTCTTC.

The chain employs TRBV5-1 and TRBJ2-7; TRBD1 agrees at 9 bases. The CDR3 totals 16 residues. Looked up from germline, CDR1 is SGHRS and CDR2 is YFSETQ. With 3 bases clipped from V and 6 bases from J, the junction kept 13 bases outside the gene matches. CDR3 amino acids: CASSSQTGGTVAEQYF. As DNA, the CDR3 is TGCGCCAGCAGCTCCCAGACAGGGGGTACGGTGGCCGAGCAGTACTTC.